This TCR beta chain was sequenced for a study of cytomegalovirus exposure and HLA in healthy donors. Study results and caveats: Testing in vitro showed a few CMV-associated chains specific for CMV antigens. The study flagged roughly 150 TCR beta chains as cytomegalovirus-associated. The study found most TCR sequences rare, yet found some public TCRs in many donors.

A note on this clone: What it recognizes is unknown.

The PCR ran on 60 Vbeta and 13 Jbeta primers. Sequencing was performed with immunoSEQ multiplex PCR; in TCRdb, only in-frame clones are kept and a portion is missing. This listing includes 80,000 or so clones. Donors showed nominal health when sampled, although they likely had unrecorded immune exposures. The V gene's germline CDR1 is MNHNS and CDR2 SASEGT. With 4 bases removed from V and 4 bases from J, the gap between germline ends came to 14 bases. The CDR3 loop spans 16 amino acids. The source material was PBMCs. The sequence was obtained from a man aged 50 to 60 in good health and CMV-seropositive. This sequence joins TRBV6-1 and TRBJ1-6, with a tentative D call TRBD1 (6 bases). Here the CDR3 reads CASSVPRTGYNSPLHF. CDR3 DNA sequence: TGTGCCAGCAGTGTCCCTAGAACAGGGTATAATTCACCCCTCCACTTT.